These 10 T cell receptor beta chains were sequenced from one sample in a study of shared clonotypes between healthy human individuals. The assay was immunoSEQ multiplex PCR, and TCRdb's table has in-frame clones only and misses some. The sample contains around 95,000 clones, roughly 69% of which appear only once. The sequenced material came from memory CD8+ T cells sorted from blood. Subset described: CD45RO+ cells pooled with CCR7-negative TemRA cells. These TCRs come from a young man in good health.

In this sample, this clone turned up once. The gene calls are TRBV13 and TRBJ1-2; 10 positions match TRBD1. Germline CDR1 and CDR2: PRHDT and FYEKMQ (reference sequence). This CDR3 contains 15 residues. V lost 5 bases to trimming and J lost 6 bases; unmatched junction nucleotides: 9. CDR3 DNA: TGTGCCAGCAGCCCTAGACCGGGGACAGGGGATGGCTACACCTTC. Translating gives CASSPRPGTGDGYTF.

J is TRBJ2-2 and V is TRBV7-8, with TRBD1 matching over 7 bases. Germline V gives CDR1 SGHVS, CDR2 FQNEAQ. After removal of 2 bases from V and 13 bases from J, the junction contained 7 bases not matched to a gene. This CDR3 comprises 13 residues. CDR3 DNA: TGTGCCAGCAGCTTAAGAGACAGGGATGGGCTGTTTTTT. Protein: CASSLRDRDGLFF.

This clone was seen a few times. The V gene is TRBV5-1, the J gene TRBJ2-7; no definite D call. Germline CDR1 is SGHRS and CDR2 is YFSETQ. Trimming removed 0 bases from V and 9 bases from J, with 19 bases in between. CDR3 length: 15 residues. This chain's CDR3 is CASSLDPGTAKGQYF. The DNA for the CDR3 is TGCGCCAGCAGCTTGGATCCGGGCACGGCGAAGGGGCAGTACTTC.

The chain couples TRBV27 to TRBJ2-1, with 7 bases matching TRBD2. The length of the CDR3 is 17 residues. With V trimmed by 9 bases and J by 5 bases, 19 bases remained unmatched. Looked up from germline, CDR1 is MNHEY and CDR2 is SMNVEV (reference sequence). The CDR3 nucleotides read TGTGCCAGTAAACAGACGATGGCGGGAGCGGCCAACAATGAGCAGTTCTTC. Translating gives CASKQTMAGAANNEQFF.

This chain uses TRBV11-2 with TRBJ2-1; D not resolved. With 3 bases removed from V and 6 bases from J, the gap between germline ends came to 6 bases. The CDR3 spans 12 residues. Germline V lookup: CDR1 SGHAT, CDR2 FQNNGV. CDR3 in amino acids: CASSFGVNEQFF. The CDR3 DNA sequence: TGTGCCAGCAGCTTCGGTGTCAATGAGCAGTTCTTC.

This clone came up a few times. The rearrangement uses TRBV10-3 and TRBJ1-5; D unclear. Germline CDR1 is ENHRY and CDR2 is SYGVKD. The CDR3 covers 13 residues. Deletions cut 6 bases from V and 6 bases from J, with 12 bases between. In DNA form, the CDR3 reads TGTGCCATCAGCCTTTCGACCTCTCAGCCCCAGCATTTT. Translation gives CAISLSTSQPQHF.

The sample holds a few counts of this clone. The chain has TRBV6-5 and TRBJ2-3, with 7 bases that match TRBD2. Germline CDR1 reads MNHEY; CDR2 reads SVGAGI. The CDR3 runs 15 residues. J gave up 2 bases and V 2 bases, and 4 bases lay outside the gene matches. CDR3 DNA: TGTGCCAGCAGTTACGGGGCGGGAGCCACAGATACGCAGTATTTT. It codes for CASSYGAGATDTQYF.

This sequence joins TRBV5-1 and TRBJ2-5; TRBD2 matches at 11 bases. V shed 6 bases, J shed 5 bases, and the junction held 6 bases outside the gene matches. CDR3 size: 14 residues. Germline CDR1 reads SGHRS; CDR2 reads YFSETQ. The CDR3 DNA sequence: TGCGCCAGCACTCAACTAGCGGGAGTTGAGACCCAGTACTTC. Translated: CASTQLAGVETQYF.

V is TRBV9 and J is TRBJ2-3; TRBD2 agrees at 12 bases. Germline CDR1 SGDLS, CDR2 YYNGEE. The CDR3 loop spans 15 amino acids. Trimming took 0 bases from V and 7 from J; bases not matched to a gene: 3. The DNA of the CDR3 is TGTGCCAGCAGCGTAGAGACTAGCGGGAGACATACGCAGTATTTT. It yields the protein CASSVETSGRHTQYF.

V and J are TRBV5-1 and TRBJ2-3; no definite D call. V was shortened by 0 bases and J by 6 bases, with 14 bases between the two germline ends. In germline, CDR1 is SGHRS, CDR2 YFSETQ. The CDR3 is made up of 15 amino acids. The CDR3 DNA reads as TGCGCCAGCAGCTTGGAAGACTTGGCATCCGATACGCAGTATTTT. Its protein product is CASSLEDLASDTQYF.